This paragraph reports one T cell receptor (beta chain). This entry comes from a study of blood T cell repertoires in COVID-19. About the research overall: Nucleic acid was either cDNA or gDNA, and it came from T cells, B-cell-depleted T cells, or PBMCs.

Germline V lookup: CDR1 WNHNN, CDR2 SYGVQD (reference sequence). V was clipped by 4 bases and J by 8 bases, with 20 bases between them. The CDR3 runs 15 residues. As processed by the authors: Reference gene primer amplification in the assay estimated nucleated cell counts. The table came from immunoSEQ multiplex PCR; TCRdb's copy has only in-frame clones and leaves some out. V, J and clone size were drawn from that table, and D and trimming were deduced from the DNA. The sample lists tens of thousands of clones; roughly four fifths were seen once. The genes are TRBV10-1 and TRBJ1-1, with D perhaps TRBD1 (5 bases). The source material was peripheral blood. The sequence was obtained from a man in his forties or fifties with active or convalescent COVID-19. The chain's CDR3 is CASSGRWDGGAEAFF. CDR3 in DNA: TGCGCCAGCAGTGGAAGGTGGGATGGCGGGGCCGAAGCTTTCTTT.